The entry that follows covers one TCR beta chain sequence. The CDR3 spans 13 residues. Germline CDR1 and CDR2: SNHLY and FYNNEI. V dropped 3 bases and J dropped 7; count of bases not matched to a gene: 3. Assay: immunoSEQ multiplex PCR; the TCRdb copy retains only in-frame clones and omits some. The data show 190,000 or so clones, approximately 79% seen once. This sample is drawn from a study of blood T cell repertoires in COVID-19. Material: peripheral blood. The TCR comes from a man aged 45 to 65 who had recovered from COVID-19. V gene TRBV2 combines with J gene TRBJ1-5, with 7 bases identical to TRBD1. This CDR3 is CASSENRGQPQHF. CDR3 coding DNA: TGTGCCAGCAGTGAGAACAGGGGACAGCCCCAGCATTTT.